What follows describes a single TCR beta chain. The antigen remains undetermined. This sample was included in a study of cytomegalovirus exposure and HLA in healthy donors. Germline CDR1 and CDR2: GTSNPN and SVGIG (reference sequence). Trimming took off 5 bases at V and 2 bases at J, with 13 bases between the two ends. This CDR3 spans 13 amino acids. Findings and limits, study-wide: Data from an earlier analysis indicated that most TCR beta V segments were productive either about 87% or about 30% of the time.

The PCR made use of 60 Vbeta and 13 Jbeta primers. The table came from immunoSEQ multiplex PCR; TCRdb's copy has only in-frame clones and leaves some out. The sample includes roughly 62,000 clones. The chain carries TRBV30 and TRBJ2-7, with D possibly being TRBD2 (6 bases). The TCR was taken from a male donor in good health and CMV-seronegative. The sequencing sample was made of PBMCs. CDR3 in amino acids: CAWGGTSPYEQYF. The CDR3 bases are TGTGCCTGGGGGGGAACTAGCCCCTACGAGCAGTACTTC.